The next 24 T cell receptor beta chains were all read from a single sample in a study of spatial heterogeneity in lung cancer. Regarding the study as a whole: The study found that expanded intratumoral alpha and beta TCR counts tracked tumor mutation counts.

The antigens for these receptors are not known. Time point noted: sample taken at primary tumor resection. TCRdb analysed the 5' RACE reads with MiXCR anew, one entry per CDR3 protein. Altogether about 6,000 distinct CDR3 sequences are present, about 15% being singletons, with the ten largest covering around 11%. The sample here was lung tumor tissue, taken at surgery. Receptors were obtained from a male donor with early-stage non-small cell lung cancer.

This clonotype has at least ten counts. This beta chain slipped into a library made for alpha chains as a stray read, so its size is not meaningful. The J gene is TRBJ1-1, the V gene TRBV30; tentatively, D is TRBD1 (5 bases). Trimming left V 2 bases short and J 6 bases short, with 13 bases between. Germline assignment: CDR1 GTSNPN and CDR2 SVGIG (reference sequence). The CDR3 sequence is 13 residues long. This CDR3 reads CAWSRGSGAEAFF. The CDR3, as DNA: TGTGCCTGGAGTCGGGGGTCAGGAGCTGAAGCTTTCTTT.

This clonotype was detected only a few times. This beta chain appears as a stray read in a library generated for alpha chains; its size is not informative. The rearrangement joins TRBV4-2 to TRBJ2-1, with 9 nucleotides matching TRBD2. Per the germline V gene, CDR1 is LGHNA and CDR2 is YNFKEQ. CDR3 length: 17 residues. With 0 bases clipped from V and 6 bases from J, the junction kept 9 bases outside the gene matches. In DNA, the CDR3 is TGTGCCAGCAGCCAAGATGTCGCGGGAGGGGTATTCAATGAGCAGTTCTTC. It specifies CASSQDVAGGVFNEQFF.

This clonotype is labeled as medium-sized (0.01 to 0.1%). For a library built for alpha chains, this beta chain is a stray read; little rests on its size. The rearrangement joins TRBV28 to TRBJ2-3; D perhaps matches TRBD2 (5 bases). The CDR3 contains 17 residues. Germline lookup yields CDR1 MDHEN and CDR2 SYDVKM. Trimming took 4 bases from V and 0 from J, leaving 17 bases between them. CDR3 sequence (DNA): TGTGCCAGCAGTTCCCCTCGGGGTCACCCTAGCACAGATACGCAGTATTTT. Residues: CASSSPRGHPSTDTQYF.

This clonotype appeared many times. Because the library targeted alpha chains, this beta chain is an off-target read whose size means little. The rearrangement joins TRBV15 to TRBJ2-1; D possibly corresponds to TRBD1 (6 bases). The CDR3 totals 16 residues. CDR1 LNHNV and CDR2 YYDKDF come from the germline V gene (reference sequence). V gave up 5 bases and J gave up 4 bases, with 18 bases separating them. This CDR3 reads CATSLLGAGPYNEQFF. The CDR3 coding sequence is TGTGCCACCAGCTTATTGGGGGCAGGGCCGTACAATGAGCAGTTCTTC.

This clonotype was picked up many times. This beta chain is a stray read from a library made for alpha chains; its abundance is not meaningful. The chain employs TRBV20-1 and TRBJ2-5; possible D gene TRBD1, 7 bases. The V end was cut by 5 bases, the J end by 7 bases, with 17 bases between. CDR1 DFQATT and CDR2 SNEGSKA come from the germline V gene (reference sequence). The CDR3 extends over 13 amino acids. CDR3 sequence: CSAEGASVATQYF. The CDR3 DNA reads TGCAGTGCTGAGGGGGCTAGCGTAGCGACCCAGTACTTC.

In its sample, this clonotype was seen many times. Since the library was made to target alpha chains, this beta chain is a stray read and its abundance is not meaningful. The J gene is TRBJ1-2, the V gene TRBV20-1, with D possibly matching TRBD1 (5 bases). The CDR3 extends over 16 amino acids. Germline V gene lookup returns CDR1 DFQATT and CDR2 SNEGSKA (reference sequence). V dropped 6 bases and J dropped 0 bases, with 20 bases sitting between them. The CDR3 nucleotides are TGCAGTGCCGGCGCGGTTGGGGCAGGATCTAACTATGGCTACACCTTC. Protein: CSAGAVGAGSNYGYTF.

In this sample, this clonotype turned up many times. This beta chain represents an off-target read in a library built for alpha chains; its size is of limited meaning. The chain combines TRBV7-2 with TRBJ2-5; the D gene could be TRBD1 or TRBD2 (6 bases each). The CDR3 runs 13 residues. Trimming shortened V by 4 bases and J by 5 bases, and 11 bases separated the two germline ends. In germline, CDR1 is SGHTA, CDR2 FQGNSA. In DNA form, the CDR3 reads TGTGCCAGCAGCTGGGGGGCGCGGGAGACCCAGTACTTC. Translated, it gives CASSWGARETQYF.

This clonotype is medium-sized by share. As an off-target read in a library built for alpha chains, this beta chain has a frequency of little significance. V gene TRBV7-3 combines with J gene TRBJ2-3, with D possibly being TRBD1 (8 bases). Germline loops: CDR1 SGHTA, CDR2 FQGTGA. There are 15 residues in the CDR3. V was shortened by 3 bases and J by 1 base, with 11 bases between the two germline ends. CDR3 region: CASSFTGGGTDTQYF. The CDR3 DNA reads as TGTGCCAGCAGCTTCACAGGGGGGGGCACAGATACGCAGTATTTT.

About this clonotype itself: Because the library targeted alpha chains, this beta chain is an off-target read whose size means little. V and J are TRBV5-5 and TRBJ2-7; 7 bases match TRBD1. Losses at the gene ends were 0 bases for V and 2 bases for J; bases not matched to a gene: 8. Germline loops: CDR1 SGHKS, CDR2 YYEKEE (reference sequence). This CDR3 spans 16 amino acids. The DNA of the CDR3 is TGTGCCAGCAGCTTGGATTTACAGGGGCGAGCCTACGAGCAGTACTTC. It codes for CASSLDLQGRAYEQYF.

This clonotype occurred many times. This beta chain appears as a stray read in a library generated for alpha chains; its size is not informative. The rearrangement joins TRBV6-1 to TRBJ2-3; no reliable D call. Trimming took off 0 bases at V and 3 bases at J, with 16 bases between the two ends. The CDR3 runs 17 residues. The germline V gene encodes CDR1 MNHNS and CDR2 SASEGT. CDR3 nucleotide sequence: TGTGCCAGCAGTGAAGCTCCCAACTCGGTAGGGACAGATACGCAGTATTTT. Amino acids: CASSEAPNSVGTDTQYF.

By share, this clonotype counts as large. As an off-target read in a library built for alpha chains, this beta chain has a frequency of little significance. The chain recombines TRBV10-2 with TRBJ2-7; possibly TRBD2 for D (6 bases). The CDR3 length is 15 residues. The V end lost 0 bases, the J end lost 4 bases, and 13 bases lay between the germline ends. Germline V CDR1 and CDR2: WSHSY, SAAADI. The CDR3 spells CASSESGGTRYEQYF. DNA for the CDR3: TGCGCCAGCAGTGAGTCAGGAGGGACTCGGTACGAGCAGTACTTC.

This clonotype was counted at least ten times. Since it is a stray read in a library aimed at alpha chains, this beta chain has a size that is not meaningful. V and J are TRBV10-1 and TRBJ2-6, with D uncertain. This CDR3 spans 18 amino acids. V lost 0 bases and J lost 2, with 14 bases in between. Germline-derived CDR1 and CDR2 are WNHNN and SYGVQD (reference sequence). CDR3 amino acids: CASSESYTRGTGANVLTF. DNA of the CDR3: TGCGCCAGCAGTGAGTCATATACGCGAGGTACTGGGGCCAACGTCCTGACTTTC.

This clonotype was picked up many times. This beta chain turned up in a library designed for alpha chains; as an off-target read, its abundance says little. The chain recombines TRBV4-1 with TRBJ2-4; weak D call: TRBD1 (6 bases). V dropped 3 bases and J dropped 0 bases, with 15 bases sitting between them. The germline V gene has CDR1 MGHRA and CDR2 YSYEKL. The CDR3 extends over 17 amino acids. CDR3 protein: CASSQTDPRGAKNIQYF. CDR3 nucleotide sequence: TGCGCCAGCAGCCAGACTGATCCCAGGGGAGCCAAAAACATTCAGTACTTC.

This clonotype has at least ten counts. This beta chain is an unintended read in a library built for alpha chains; its size means little. This chain uses TRBV30 with TRBJ2-1; 7 bases map to TRBD2. With V trimmed by 0 bases and J by 10 bases, 0 bases remained unmatched. The CDR3 spans 11 residues. CDR1 GTSNPN and CDR2 SVGIG come from the germline V gene (reference sequence). For the CDR3, the DNA is TGTGCCTGGAGTGTACTAGCGGAGCAGTTCTTC. Amino acids: CAWSVLAEQFF.

Details on this clonotype: Found in a library prepared for alpha chains, this beta chain is an off-target read, and its abundance has little meaning. The chain carries TRBV6-6 and TRBJ2-7; tentatively, D is TRBD1 (6 bases). The CDR3 covers 15 residues. The germline V gene encodes CDR1 MNHNY and CDR2 SVGAGI (reference sequence). V was cut by 2 bases and J by 0 bases, with 11 bases left in between. DNA for the CDR3: TGTGCCAGCAGTTACCAGGGGCCGAGCTCCTACGAGCAGTACTTC. Residues: CASSYQGPSSYEQYF.

This clonotype rates as medium-sized. This beta chain lies outside the target of a library built for alpha chains; its clone size means little. This sequence joins TRBV10-1 and TRBJ2-7; TRBD1 might be the D (6 bases). Germline V gene data show CDR1 as WNHNN and CDR2 as SYGVQD (reference sequence). There are 17 residues in the CDR3. V was cut by 6 bases and J by 5 bases, with 26 bases left in between. CDR3 residues: CASSAQVHGQLSNEQYF. The DNA for the CDR3 is TGCGCCAGCAGCGCCCAAGTTCACGGACAGCTCAGCAACGAGCAGTACTTC.

In its sample, this clonotype ranks as medium-sized (0.01 to 0.1%). This beta chain turned up in a library designed for alpha chains; as an off-target read, its abundance says little. The rearrangement joins TRBV3-1 to TRBJ2-7; 7 nucleotides agree with TRBD2. The junction had 4 bases not matched to a gene; V was cut back by 2 bases and J by 6 bases. This CDR3 contains 13 residues. Germline CDR1 reads LGHDT; CDR2 reads YNNKEL (reference sequence). CDR3 protein: CASSQYGGSEQYF. CDR3 in DNA: TGTGCCAGCAGCCAATATGGCGGGAGCGAGCAGTACTTC.

By share of the sample, this clonotype is medium-sized (0.01 to 0.1%). Being off target in a library aimed at alpha chains, this beta chain has a size of little meaning. This rearrangement joins TRBV7-3 to TRBJ2-1; TRBD2 matches at 10 bases. The CDR3 spans 15 residues. Germline V CDR1 and CDR2: SGHTA, FQGTGA. The V segment lost 2 bases and the J segment 6 bases; nucleotides outside the gene matches: 4. The DNA of the CDR3 is TGTGCCAGCAGCTTATCTAGCGGGGGCCCCAATGAGCAGTTCTTC. It codes for CASSLSSGGPNEQFF.

This clonotype rates as medium-sized. For a library built for alpha chains, this beta chain is a stray read; little rests on its size. CDR3 bases: TGCAGCATCCTCGGTTCGTGGGCGGGAGGTGTCGCCTACGAGCAGTACTTC. This translates into CSILGSWAGGVAYEQYF. The chain uses TRBV29-1 and TRBJ2-7; 8 positions agree with TRBD2. With V trimmed by 8 bases and J by 2 bases, 20 bases remained unmatched. The CDR3 spans 17 residues. Per germline, CDR1 SQVTM and CDR2 ANQGSEA.

A word on this clonotype: With the library built for alpha chains, this beta chain is off target and its frequency is not meaningful. The chain employs TRBV25-1 and TRBJ2-7; D is unclear. Germline CDR1 and CDR2: MGHDK and SYGVNS. The CDR3 spans 12 residues. Trimming pared 7 bases from V and 2 bases from J, leaving 9 bases between. DNA of the CDR3: TGTGCCAGCATGAAGGAAACCTACGAGCAGTACTTC. Translated: CASMKETYEQYF.

This clonotype was seen ten or more times. This beta chain lies outside the target of a library built for alpha chains; its clone size means little. J is TRBJ2-1 and V is TRBV12-3 or TRBV12-4; tentatively, D is TRBD1 or TRBD2 (5 bases each). Trimming took off 1 base at V and 8 bases at J, with 12 bases between the two ends. This CDR3 contains 14 residues. CDR3 bases: TGTGCCAGCAGTTTAGGGCCCCAGGGAGATGAGCAGTTCTTC. Residues: CASSLGPQGDEQFF.

This clonotype occurred many times. This beta chain is a stray sequence in a library constructed for alpha chains; its clone size is not meaningful. V and J are TRBV6-1 and TRBJ1-1; D not resolved. CDR1 is MNHNS, CDR2 SASEGT, per germline. V was trimmed by 1 base and J by 2 bases, leaving 11 bases between them. CDR3 length equals 15 residues. The CDR3 DNA sequence: TGTGCCAGCAGTGAAGACGGCGCAGTCAACACTGAAGCTTTCTTT. Translating it yields CASSEDGAVNTEAFF.

This clonotype occurred many times. This beta chain lies outside the target of a library built for alpha chains; its clone size means little. This chain joins TRBV25-1 and TRBJ2-7; no clear D. The ends were cut back, 6 bases at V and 2 bases at J, with 5 bases in the middle. This CDR3 is 11 amino acids long. CDR1 and CDR2 (germline): MGHDK, SYGVNS. The CDR3 loop reads CASRTPYEQYF. DNA for the CDR3: TGTGCCAGCAGGACCCCCTACGAGCAGTACTTC.

This clonotype is medium-sized (0.01 to 0.1%) within its sample. With the library built for alpha chains, this beta chain is off target and its frequency is not meaningful. J is TRBJ1-4 and V is TRBV27, with 9 bases fitting TRBD1. The V and J ends lost 11 bases and 8 bases, in that order; junction bases with no gene match: 12. Per germline, CDR1 MNHEY and CDR2 SMNVEV (reference sequence). The CDR3 is 14 amino acids. The CDR3 is CAGTSPGQGEKLFF. The DNA for the CDR3 is TGTGCCGGAACCTCCCCGGGACAGGGAGAAAAACTGTTTTTT.